The next 19 T cell receptor beta chains were all read from a single sample in a study of blood T cells in healthy people across ages. Primed by a sample-barcoded 5' primer and a J-beta primer mix, a second PCR proceeded for about 6 to 12 cycles. Via MiXCR, TCRdb re-called the 5' RACE reads, giving one row per CDR3 protein. The profile shows about 670,000 distinct CDR3 sequences, roughly half of them singletons. The source material was blood. The receptor set was obtained from a woman aged 80 or over in good health.

As to this clonotype: This could be a read error, since a much larger clone is one nucleotide away. The chain is built from TRBV7-9 and TRBJ2-3; the D gene is possibly TRBD1 (6 bases). This CDR3 is built from 17 residues. The ends were cut back, 5 bases at V and 2 bases at J, with 20 bases in the middle. Germline V gives CDR1 SEHNR, CDR2 FQNEAQ (reference sequence). This CDR3 is CASSAPPGQRLTDTQYF. CDR3 DNA sequence: TGTGCCAGCAGCGCACCCCCTGGACAGAGACTCACAGATACGCAGTATTTT.

This clonotype was detected a few times. The rearrangement uses TRBV5-1 and TRBJ2-3; weak D call: TRBD1 (6 bases). The germline gives CDR1 SGHRS, CDR2 YFSETQ. The CDR3 is 16 residues long. The V end was cut by 4 bases, the J end by 4 bases, with 19 bases between. Here the CDR3 DNA reads TGCGCCAGCAGCCCGAGTTGGGCAGGGGTCCCAGATACGCAGTATTTT. It specifies CASSPSWAGVPDTQYF.

The chain uses TRBV12-3 or TRBV12-4 and TRBJ1-1; D perhaps matches TRBD1 (5 bases). This CDR3 is built from 14 residues. Trimming cost V 2 bases and J 1 base, with 8 bases left between them. The CDR3 here is CASSLRGTNTEAFF. DNA of the CDR3: TGTGCCAGCAGTTTAAGGGGAACGAACACTGAAGCTTTCTTT.

As concerns this clonotype: Given a much more abundant clone one base away, this may be a read error. The V gene is TRBV20-1, the J gene TRBJ2-1; no clear D gene. V lost 0 bases and J lost 2, with 11 bases in between. The CDR3 consists of 15 residues. The germline V gene has CDR1 DFQATT and CDR2 SNEGSKA (reference sequence). CDR3 region: CSARERITTYNEQFF. The CDR3 DNA reads as TGCAGTGCTAGAGAGCGAATTACCACCTACAATGAGCAGTTCTTC.

This clonotype was found a few times. The V and J genes are TRBV20-1 and TRBJ2-3; 10 bases are a match to TRBD2. The CDR3 is made up of 14 amino acids. Per germline, CDR1 DFQATT and CDR2 SNEGSKA (reference sequence). After removal of 5 bases from V and 4 bases from J, the junction contained 6 bases not matched to a gene. CDR3 sequence reads: CSASPSGSPDTQYF. The CDR3 DNA reads TGCAGTGCTTCGCCTAGCGGGAGCCCAGATACGCAGTATTTT.

This clonotype was counted between two and nine times. This rearrangement joins TRBV28 to TRBJ2-1; 7 bases align to TRBD2. Trimming cost V 6 bases and J 7 bases; bases outside gene matches: 15. Germline CDR1 MDHEN, CDR2 SYDVKM. The CDR3 has 16 amino acids. The CDR3 coding sequence is TGTGCCAGCAGCTCCCTTCTGGGGGGGTCGGGGAATGAGCAGTTCTTC. Translation gives CASSSLLGGSGNEQFF.

This chain uses TRBV12-3 or TRBV12-4 with TRBJ2-3, with 8 bases fitting TRBD1. The CDR3 is 15 amino acids. V dropped 5 bases and J dropped 7; count of bases not matched to a gene: 11. CDR3 sequence (DNA): TGTGCCAGCAGTCCAGACAGGGGCGTGTGGAATACGCAGTATTTT. This gives the protein CASSPDRGVWNTQYF.

The sample holds many counts of this clonotype. The V call is TRBV5-4, the J call TRBJ2-7; 10 positions match TRBD2. Germline assignment: CDR1 SGHNT and CDR2 YYREEE (reference sequence). The V and J ends lost 3 bases and 4 bases, in that order; junction bases with no gene match: 7. This CDR3 spans 15 amino acids. The CDR3 here is CASSSKLAGKYEQYF. For the CDR3, the DNA is TGTGCCAGCAGCTCAAAACTAGCGGGAAAGTACGAGCAGTACTTC.

The genes are TRBV20-1 and TRBJ2-5, with 14 bases identical to TRBD2. Unmatched junction bases numbered 12, after V lost 6 bases and J lost 9 bases. The CDR3 extends over 15 amino acids. The V gene's germline CDR1 is DFQATT and CDR2 SNEGSKA (reference sequence). The CDR3 DNA sequence: TGCAGTGCGAGGACTAGCGGGAGGCCCCAGGAGTCCCAGTACTTC. Translation: CSARTSGRPQESQYF.

This clonotype came up a few times. This rearrangement joins TRBV10-3 to TRBJ2-5; D possibly corresponds to TRBD1 (5 bases). CDR3 length: 14 amino acids. Germline CDR1 is ENHRY and CDR2 is SYGVKD. V lost 6 bases and J lost 4, with 15 bases in between. CDR3 nucleotides: TGTGCCATCAGGGGCCTCCAGGGCGGAGAGACCCAGTACTTC. This encodes CAIRGLQGGETQYF.

The gene calls are TRBV27 and TRBJ1-1; D not certain. Germline V gene data show CDR1 as MNHEY and CDR2 as SMNVEV (reference sequence). Trimming left V 5 bases short and J 1 base short, with 14 bases between. The CDR3 covers 15 residues. The CDR3 DNA follows: TGTGCCAGCAGTGCCCCCCGGGTAGGGAACACTGAAGCTTTCTTT. Translated, it gives CASSAPRVGNTEAFF.

Concerning this clonotype itself: Since a much larger clone is just one base distant, this may be a read error. V and J are TRBV28 and TRBJ2-3; D may be TRBD2 (6 bases). Trimming left V 8 bases short and J 2 bases short, with 14 bases between. From germline, CDR1 is MDHEN and CDR2 SYDVKM. CDR3 length equals 14 residues. CDR3 DNA sequence: TGTGCCAGCGGTATTAGCGGATTCACAGATACGCAGTATTTT. This codes for CASGISGFTDTQYF.

The CDR3 DNA is TGTGCCACCAGTGGGGCCGCTAGTTACAATGAGCAGTACTTC. Translating it yields CATSGAASYNEQYF. V is TRBV24-1 and J is TRBJ2-1; D is undetermined. The last part of the DNA fits TRBJ2-7 better; the J call may be wrong. CDR1 is KGHDR, CDR2 SFDVKD, per germline. This CDR3 is built from 14 residues.

This rearrangement joins TRBV27 to TRBJ2-3, with a tentative D call TRBD2 (6 bases). The CDR3 extends over 14 amino acids. The germline V gene encodes CDR1 MNHEY and CDR2 SMNVEV (reference sequence). Between the trimmed V and J ends, which lost 9 bases and 5 bases, there was a span of 18 bases. For the CDR3, the DNA is TGTGCCAGGTGGGGCAACCTGGGGGGAGATACGCAGTATTTT. Amino acids: CARWGNLGGDTQYF.

This clonotype appeared a few times. The CDR3 coding sequence is TGTGCCAGCAGCTTATGGGTTGCAGGGGGCTCGTACAATGAGCAGTACTTC. It translates to CASSLWVAGGSYNEQYF. The chain is built from TRBV7-2 and TRBJ2-7; 8 bases map to TRBD1. Trimming took 2 bases from V and 7 from J; bases not matched to a gene: 16. The length of the CDR3 is 17 residues. Germline values: CDR1 SGHTA, CDR2 FQGNSA.

Only a few counts were recorded for this clonotype. The rearrangement links TRBV20-1 to TRBJ2-5; TRBD2 is a possible D gene (5 bases). Germline CDR1 DFQATT, CDR2 SNEGSKA (reference sequence). This CDR3 has 13 residues. V gave up 5 bases and J gave up 3 bases, with 13 bases separating them. CDR3 amino acids: CSASRGFKETQYF. The DNA for the CDR3 is TGCAGTGCTTCCCGGGGTTTCAAAGAGACCCAGTACTTC.

This clonotype was detected ten times or more. The chain recombines TRBV9 with TRBJ2-3, with TRBD2 identical over 9 bases. V lost 2 bases and J lost 2; bases outside the gene matches: 3. CDR3 size: 15 residues. The V gene's germline CDR1 is SGDLS and CDR2 YYNGEE. The DNA of the CDR3 is TGTGCCAGCAGCGTTAGCGGGAGTACCACAGATACGCAGTATTTT. Translated: CASSVSGSTTDTQYF.

The chain employs TRBV20-1 and TRBJ2-5; D is possibly TRBD2 (7 bases). The J call may be mistaken, given a closer DNA end match to TRBJ2-7. The CDR3 sequence is 15 residues long. The germline V gene encodes CDR1 DFQATT and CDR2 SNEGSKA (reference sequence). The CDR3 DNA sequence: TGCAGTGCTAGGGCGAGGGGGGGATATTCTTACGAGCAGTACTTC. As protein: CSARARGGYSYEQYF.

This clonotype was found many times. This chain connects TRBV20-1 to TRBJ2-1; D possibly corresponds to TRBD2 (6 bases). Trimming took off 5 bases at V and 4 bases at J, with 21 bases between the two ends. The germline V gene has CDR1 DFQATT and CDR2 SNEGSKA (reference sequence). The CDR3 is 16 residues long. The CDR3 sequence: CSASTGLGGTYNEQFF. The CDR3 nucleotides are TGCAGTGCTTCGACCGGCCTCGGCGGGACTTACAATGAGCAGTTCTTC.